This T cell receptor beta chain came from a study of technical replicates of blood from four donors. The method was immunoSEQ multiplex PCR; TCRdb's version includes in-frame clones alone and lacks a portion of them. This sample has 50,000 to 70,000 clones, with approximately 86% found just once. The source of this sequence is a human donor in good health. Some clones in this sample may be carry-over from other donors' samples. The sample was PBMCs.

The CDR3 is CSAGQGFNEQFF. In DNA, the CDR3 is TGCAGCGCCGGACAGGGCTTCAATGAGCAGTTCTTC. The V and J genes are TRBV29-1 and TRBJ2-1; 8 bases agree with TRBD1. The trim removed 7 bases at V and 6 bases at J, leaving 5 bases unmatched. Germline V gene data show CDR1 as SQVTM and CDR2 as ANQGSEA. This CDR3 comprises 12 residues.